What follows describes a single TCR beta chain. Germline V CDR1 and CDR2: MNHNS, SASEGT. This CDR3 has 14 amino acids. V dropped 7 bases and J dropped 8 bases, with 15 bases sitting between them. TCRdb reprocessed the 5' RACE reads via MiXCR and lists one record per CDR3 protein. The sample carries 750,000 to 950,000 distinct CDR3 sequences, 12% recorded once. The sample originates from a study of identical twins. These data also formed part of another study, on yellow fever vaccine responses in identical twins.

The sequence derives from a woman in her late teens or twenties in good health. The gene calls are TRBV6-1 and TRBJ1-6; tentatively, D is TRBD1 (6 bases). The sequenced sample was PBMCs. For the CDR3, the DNA is TGTGCCAGCAAAGTGCAGGGGCCGGATTCACCCCTCCACTTT. Protein sequence: CASKVQGPDSPLHF.